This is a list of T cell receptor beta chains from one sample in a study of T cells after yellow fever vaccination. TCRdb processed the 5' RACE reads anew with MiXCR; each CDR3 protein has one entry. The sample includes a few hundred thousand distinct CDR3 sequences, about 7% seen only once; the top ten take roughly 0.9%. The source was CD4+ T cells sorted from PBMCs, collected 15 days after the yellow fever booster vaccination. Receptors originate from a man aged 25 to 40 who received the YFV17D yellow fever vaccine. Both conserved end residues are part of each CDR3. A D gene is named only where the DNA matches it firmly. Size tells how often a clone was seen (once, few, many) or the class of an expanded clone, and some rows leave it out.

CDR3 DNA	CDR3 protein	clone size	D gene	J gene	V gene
TGCAGTGCTGCCTTTGGAGGGTTCACCGGGGAGCTGTTTTTT	CSAAFGGFTGELFF	-	-	TRBJ2-2	TRBV20-1
TGCGCCAGCAGCTTGGCCACTAGCGGAGCATACAATGAGCAGTTCTTC	CASSLATSGAYNEQFF	-	TRBD2	TRBJ2-1	TRBV5-1
TGCGCCAGCAGCTTGGAGGGGGACAGGAACACTGAAGCTTTCTTT	CASSLEGDRNTEAFF	-	TRBD1	TRBJ1-1	TRBV5-1
TGTGCCAGCAGCCAAGAATCTGGCTATGGCTACACCTTC	CASSQESGYGYTF	few	-	TRBJ1-2	TRBV4-2
TGCAGCGTTGCCGGGACAGGGAGTCAGCCCCAGCATTTT	CSVAGTGSQPQHF	-	TRBD1	TRBJ1-5	TRBV29-1
TGTGCCAGCAGTTACTCGAGGGGCCTCTCTGGGGCCAACGTCCTGACTTTC	CASSYSRGLSGANVLTF	once	-	TRBJ2-6	TRBV6-2/TRBV6-3
TGCAGTGCTACCGGCGGGGACAGGGTCGCTCTAGCCGCTGGGCCCCCAGAGACCCAGTACTTC	CSATGGDRVALAAGPPETQYF	many	TRBD1	TRBJ2-5	TRBV20-1
TGTGCCAGCAGTTACGAGAACAGGGCTGAAAAACTGTTTTTT	CASSYENRAEKLFF	many	-	TRBJ1-4	TRBV6-5
TGCAGTGCTACCCGTTTGGGGGCCCACACAGATACGCAGTATTTT	CSATRLGAHTDTQYF	many	-	TRBJ2-3	TRBV20-1
TGTGCCAGCAGTAAACAGGACAGGCCGCAGACCCAGTACTTC	CASSKQDRPQTQYF	-	TRBD1	TRBJ2-5	TRBV12-3/TRBV12-4
TGTGCCTGGAGTAGCCCCCCCGGCAGGACTAGCGGGACGGATACGCAGTATTTT	CAWSSPPGRTSGTDTQYF	few	TRBD2	TRBJ2-3	TRBV30
TGTGCCAGCAGTTACTCCAGAACTGGACAGGGGAAGAGGAACACTGAAGCTTTCTTT	CASSYSRTGQGKRNTEAFF	-	TRBD1	TRBJ1-1	TRBV6-5
TGCAGTGCTAGAGATCTAATGGACGGGAGTTTCTCCACAGATACGCAGTATTTT	CSARDLMDGSFSTDTQYF	many	-	TRBJ2-3	TRBV20-1
TGTGCCAGCTCTCCAGGACAGGGGGCTATGAATGAGCAGTTCTTC	CASSPGQGAMNEQFF	few	TRBD1	TRBJ2-1	TRBV18
TGTGCCAGTAGTCTTAGGTTACAGCGGTCCTACAATGAGCAGTTCTTC	CASSLRLQRSYNEQFF	-	-	TRBJ2-1	TRBV19
TGTGCCAGCAGCATTGACAGAGTCCAAGAGACCCAGTACTTC	CASSIDRVQETQYF	many	-	TRBJ2-5	TRBV7-2
TGTGCCAGTAGTATCAGGGGGGACATTCAGTACTTC	CASSIRGDIQYF	few	-	TRBJ2-4	TRBV19
TGTGCCAGCAGTTTTAGTCTTGGGGGGCATGGGGCCAACGTCCTGACTTTC	CASSFSLGGHGANVLTF	-	-	TRBJ2-6	TRBV12-3/TRBV12-4
TGTGCCAGCAGCCCATTAAGCGGAGGCACAGATACGCAGTATTTT	CASSPLSGGTDTQYF	few	-	TRBJ2-3	TRBV9
TGCAGTGCTAGAAGGGGGGCTGGGACCGGGGAGCTGTTTTTT	CSARRGAGTGELFF	-	-	TRBJ2-2	TRBV20-1
TGCGCCAGCAGCCTGGACAGGGGGAACACCGGGGAGCTGTTTTTT	CASSLDRGNTGELFF	-	TRBD1	TRBJ2-2	TRBV5-1
TGTGCCAGCAGTTTAGGCGGGCACAGCACAGATACGCAGTATTTT	CASSLGGHSTDTQYF	many	-	TRBJ2-3	TRBV12-3/TRBV12-4
TGTGCCAGCAGTTACCTTCGCCCCGGCTCGTACTACGAGCAGTACTTC	CASSYLRPGSYYEQYF	-	-	TRBJ2-7	TRBV6-2/TRBV6-3
TGTGCCAGCAGTAAAGACACCTCTGGGGTTAACATTCAGTACTTC	CASSKDTSGVNIQYF	many	-	TRBJ2-4	TRBV2
TGTGCCAGCAGCCAAGATACCGGGCCCGAAGCTTTCTTT	CASSQDTGPEAFF	-	-	TRBJ1-1	TRBV3-1
TGTGCCAGCAGGCCCCCGGGACAGGGAACCGGGGAGCTGTTTTTT	CASRPPGQGTGELFF	many	TRBD1	TRBJ2-2	TRBV6-2/TRBV6-3
TGCGCCAGCAGCCAAGGGCTAGCCTACGAGCAGTACTTC	CASSQGLAYEQYF	-	-	TRBJ2-7	TRBV4-3
TGTGCCAGCAGCTACGTCACAAACACCGGGGAGCTGTTTTTT	CASSYVTNTGELFF	many	-	TRBJ2-2	TRBV7-2
TGTGCCAGCAGCTGGGACTCCCATACGCAGTATTTT	CASSWDSHTQYF	many	-	TRBJ2-3	TRBV7-2
TGCGCCAGCAGCCAAGATGGCGGGGGAGGTAATAGGGCCCAGTACTTC	CASSQDGGGGNRAQYF	-	TRBD2	TRBJ2-5	TRBV4-1
TGTGCCAGCAGCGTAGGACGGCGAACCTACCAAGAGACCCAGTACTTC	CASSVGRRTYQETQYF	few	-	TRBJ2-5	TRBV9
TGTGCCATCAGTGAGCTGCTTTGGACAGGGGGCGCGGAGACCCAGTACTTC	CAISELLWTGGAETQYF	-	TRBD1	TRBJ2-5	TRBV10-3
TGTGCCACCAGCAGAGATCCCCTGGAGACCCAGTACTTC	CATSRDPLETQYF	few	-	TRBJ2-5	TRBV15
TGTGCCAGCAGCAATAGTGCGCGGTTAGGGCAGTTCTTC	CASSNSARLGQFF	few	-	TRBJ2-1	TRBV12-3/TRBV12-4
TGTGCCAGCAGCCAAGTAGCGGGAGACTACGAGCAGTACTTC	CASSQVAGDYEQYF	many	TRBD2	TRBJ2-7	TRBV3-1
TGTGCCACCAGTGATTTTGGGAGCGGGAGTGTTACGCAGTATTTT	CATSDFGSGSVTQYF	few	TRBD2	TRBJ2-3	TRBV24-1
TGTGCCAGCAGCCCTTCGACTTCGGCCGCAGAGGAGCAGTACTTC	CASSPSTSAAEEQYF	-	-	TRBJ2-7	TRBV9
TGTGCCAGCAGGCCTCGGCAGGGATACAATGAGCAGTTCTTC	CASRPRQGYNEQFF	-	-	TRBJ2-1	TRBV7-2
TGTGCCAGCAGCCCGAAATCCTCCCTGTTTGGGACTAGCAATACGAAGACCCAGTACTTC	CASSPKSSLFGTSNTKTQYF	few	TRBD2	TRBJ2-5	TRBV12-3/TRBV12-4
TGCGCCAGCAGCCAAGAGGGACTACCGTCGGCGGAGCAGTTCTTC	CASSQEGLPSAEQFF	few	TRBD2	TRBJ2-1	TRBV4-3
TGCAGCGCCAAAACAGGGGGCAGCTACGAGCAGTACTTC	CSAKTGGSYEQYF	many	TRBD1	TRBJ2-7	TRBV29-1
TGTGCCAGCAGCTATGGGACTAGCGCCTCCTACGAGCAGTACTTC	CASSYGTSASYEQYF	few	TRBD2	TRBJ2-7	TRBV5-4
TGTGCCAGCAGCTTAGAATGGGGATCCTACGAGCAGTACTTC	CASSLEWGSYEQYF	many	-	TRBJ2-7	TRBV7-6
TGCAGTGCTGCGAAGGGTGAAAAACTGTTTTTT	CSAAKGEKLFF	few	-	TRBJ1-4	TRBV20-1
TGTGCCAGCAGACCGGGCGGGGGTAGGACGCAGTATTTT	CASRPGGGRTQYF	few	TRBD2	TRBJ2-3	TRBV28
TGTGCCAGCTCACCAGTGGGGCGACTAGCGGGGGCTAAGCAGTACTTC	CASSPVGRLAGAKQYF	-	TRBD2	TRBJ2-7	TRBV18
TGCAGTGCTCTGGGGGGGTTTACTGAAGCTTTCTTT	CSALGGFTEAFF	-	-	TRBJ1-1	TRBV20-1
TGTGCCAGCAGCCGGGGACAGGTTAACTATGGCTACACCTTC	CASSRGQVNYGYTF	few	TRBD1	TRBJ1-2	TRBV5-8
TGTGCCAGCACCATGGGATACTCTGGGGCCAACGTCCTGACTTTC	CASTMGYSGANVLTF	many	-	TRBJ2-6	TRBV6-2/TRBV6-3
TGTGCCAGCAGCCACCCGAGGAGTAGCGGGAACTCCTACGAGCAGTACTTC	CASSHPRSSGNSYEQYF	-	TRBD2	TRBJ2-7	TRBV3-1
TGTGCCAGCAGCTTAGAGGGTAGGCAAGGGCCGAAGGGGGCCAACGTCCTGACTTTC	CASSLEGRQGPKGANVLTF	many	-	TRBJ2-6	TRBV11-2
TGCGCCAGCAGCTCACTTGGACAACCGTGGTCTGGAAACACCATATATTTT	CASSSLGQPWSGNTIYF	-	-	TRBJ1-3	TRBV5-1